Listed here are 29 T cell receptor beta chains from one sample, sequenced in a study of T cells after yellow fever vaccination. One entry per CDR3 protein results from TCRdb running MiXCR on the 5' RACE reads. The sample has about 46,000 distinct CDR3 sequences, roughly 6.4% seen once. Material: PBMCs, either bulk or a sorted T-cell subset (CD4+, CD8+, memory, or dextramer-sorted; not recorded which), obtained 45 days after the yellow fever booster vaccination. Receptor source: a man aged 25-45 years who received the YFV17D yellow fever vaccine.

This clonotype was seen at least ten times. This rearrangement joins TRBV4-3 to TRBJ2-4, with D uncertain. Trimming took 0 bases from V and 5 from J, leaving 5 bases between them. Germline lookup yields CDR1 LGHNA and CDR2 YSLEER. The CDR3 loop spans 13 amino acids. The CDR3 DNA sequence: TGCGCCAGCAGCCAAGACCTTCAAAACATTCAGTACTTC. Its protein is CASSQDLQNIQYF.

V and J are TRBV19 and TRBJ1-2; 7 bases are shared with TRBD1. Germline values: CDR1 LNHDA, CDR2 SQIVND (reference sequence). V lost 6 bases and J lost 4; bases outside the gene matches: 5. The CDR3 extends over 13 amino acids. The CDR3 spells CASRGQLGYGYTF. DNA of the CDR3: TGTGCCAGTAGGGGACAGTTAGGCTATGGCTACACCTTC.

The sample holds many counts of this clonotype. V is TRBV12-3 or TRBV12-4 and J is TRBJ2-3, with 9 bases lining up with TRBD2. This CDR3 is 14 amino acids long. J was trimmed by 3 bases and V by 5 bases; bases with no gene match: 3. The CDR3 coding sequence is TGTGCCAGCAGTCGCGGGAGGGATACAGATACGCAGTATTTT. Protein sequence: CASSRGRDTDTQYF.

This clonotype came up a few times. The V call is TRBV3-1, the J call TRBJ1-1; the D gene is possibly TRBD1 (5 bases). Trimming took 6 bases from V and 3 from J, leaving 5 bases between them. The length of the CDR3 is 11 residues. Germline assignment: CDR1 LGHDT and CDR2 YNNKEL (reference sequence). The DNA for the CDR3 is TGTGCCAGCAGGGGACACACTGAAGCTTTCTTT. This sequence encodes CASRGHTEAFF.

There are a few counts of this clonotype. V gene TRBV5-1 combines with J gene TRBJ2-5; TRBD1 agrees at 9 bases. Unmatched junction bases numbered 8, after V lost 2 bases and J lost 6 bases. This CDR3 has 15 amino acids. Germline loops: CDR1 SGHRS, CDR2 YFSETQ. For the CDR3, the DNA is TGCGCCAGCAGCTTTGACCCGGGACAGGGACAGACCCAGTACTTC. It yields the protein CASSFDPGQGQTQYF.

This clonotype was found many times. The rearrangement joins TRBV3-1 to TRBJ2-3, with no clear D. Trimming shortened V by 9 bases and J by 10 bases, and 11 bases separated the two germline ends. Germline-derived CDR1 and CDR2 are LGHDT and YNNKEL (reference sequence). The CDR3 extends over 10 amino acids. The CDR3 here is CASTTIAQYF. The CDR3, as DNA: TGTGCCAGTACAACCATTGCGCAGTATTTT.

This clonotype was seen only once. The chain couples TRBV4-2 to TRBJ2-3; TRBD1 matches at 10 bases. Germline CDR1 and CDR2: LGHNA and YNFKEQ. This CDR3 has 16 residues. Trimming at V came to 0 bases and at J to 4 bases, leaving 4 bases not matched to a gene. In DNA form, the CDR3 reads TGTGCCAGCAGCCAAGATGGGACAGGGGCCCCAGATACGCAGTATTTT. Translating it yields CASSQDGTGAPDTQYF.

This clonotype was seen many times. This chain links TRBV4-3 with TRBJ2-3; D not certain. V was clipped by 0 bases and J by 0 bases, with 7 bases between them. CDR1 is LGHNA and CDR2 is YSLEER in the germline V gene. There are 15 residues in the CDR3. As DNA, the CDR3 is TGCGCCAGCAGCCAAGATCTAACTAGCACAGATACGCAGTATTTT. Protein: CASSQDLTSTDTQYF.

The CDR3 nucleotides read TGTGCCAGCAGCCACCCCGGGACTCGAAACACAGATACGCAGTATTTT. Its translation is CASSHPGTRNTDTQYF. This chain joins TRBV4-2 and TRBJ2-3; a weak D match, TRBD2 (6 bases). The CDR3 runs to 16 residues. The ends were cut back, 3 bases at V and 2 bases at J, with 15 bases in the middle. CDR1 and CDR2 from the germline V gene are LGHNA and YNFKEQ.

This clonotype appeared a few times. The chain uses TRBV6-5 and TRBJ2-1; tentatively, D is TRBD2 (6 bases). V gave up 0 bases and J gave up 8 bases, with 20 bases separating them. CDR1 is MNHEY, CDR2 SVGAGI, per germline. CDR3 length: 17 amino acids. CDR3 nucleotide sequence: TGTGCCAGCAGTTACTCGATTGGGTTGCGGGAAGTAGATGAGCAGTTCTTC. Amino acids: CASSYSIGLREVDEQFF.

This clonotype was seen at least ten times. The CDR3 nucleotides are TGTGCCAGCAGTGGATCCTTAAGTCTAGAAGCCCAGTACTTC. Its translation: CASSGSLSLEAQYF. The chain has TRBV28 and TRBJ2-5, with D hard to call. This CDR3 has 14 amino acids. The germline CDR1 and CDR2 sequences are MDHEN and SYDVKM. Between the trimmed V and J ends, which lost 5 bases and 9 bases, there was a span of 19 bases.

This clonotype was found a few times. CDR3 sequence reads: CASSPPGLAGLRDTQYF. The CDR3 bases are TGTGCCAGCAGCCCTCCCGGACTAGCGGGCCTTCGAGATACGCAGTATTTT. The chain has TRBV6-1 and TRBJ2-3; 11 nucleotides align to TRBD2. The CDR3 runs 17 residues. V shed 6 bases, J shed 5 bases, and the junction held 13 bases outside the gene matches. In germline, CDR1 is MNHNS, CDR2 SASEGT.

Many counts were recorded for this clonotype. The chain carries TRBV7-3 and TRBJ2-2; weak D call: TRBD1 (5 bases). The CDR3 contains 16 residues. The V end was cut by 4 bases, the J end by 2 bases, with 14 bases between. Germline V gene lookup returns CDR1 SGHTA and CDR2 FQGTGA. CDR3 residues: CASSSQGLPNTGELFF. The DNA for the CDR3 is TGTGCCAGCAGCTCGCAGGGCCTTCCCAACACCGGGGAGCTGTTTTTT.

This clonotype appeared a few times. The chain employs TRBV20-1 and TRBJ1-3, with unresolved D. The CDR3 consists of 14 residues. The germline V and J ends were trimmed by 6 bases and 0 bases, with 12 bases remaining between them. Germline assignment: CDR1 DFQATT and CDR2 SNEGSKA (reference sequence). In DNA, the CDR3 is TGCAGTGCGCCCCGTACATCCTCTGGAAACACCATATATTTT. Translating it yields CSAPRTSSGNTIYF.

This clonotype showed up just a few times. The J gene is TRBJ2-1, the V gene TRBV5-1, with unresolved D. Germline loops: CDR1 SGHRS, CDR2 YFSETQ. This CDR3 has 13 amino acids. V dropped 4 bases and J dropped 6 bases, with 11 bases sitting between them. The CDR3: CASSTTPTNEQFF. CDR3 DNA: TGCGCCAGCAGCACCACTCCAACCAATGAGCAGTTCTTC. The full variable domain, its missing parts supplied by reference TRBV5-1 and TRBJ2-1, is KAGVTQTPRYLIKTRGQQVTLSCSPISGHRSVSWYQQTPGQGLQFLFEYFSETQRNKGNFPGRFSGRQFSNSRSEMNVSTLELGDSALYLCASSTTPTNEQFFGPGTRLTVL.

This clonotype has at least ten counts. The chain has TRBV20-1 and TRBJ2-3, with D maybe TRBD2 (5 bases). This CDR3 region has 15 residues. V was pared by 0 bases and J by 2 bases, with 12 bases between. Germline CDR1 and CDR2: DFQATT and SNEGSKA (reference sequence). This chain's CDR3 is CSARDRSGNTDTQYF. In DNA, the CDR3 is TGCAGTGCTAGAGATCGGAGCGGAAACACAGATACGCAGTATTTT.

This sequence joins TRBV20-1 and TRBJ1-6; no reliable D call. With 2 bases removed from V and 11 bases from J, the gap between germline ends came to 13 bases. The CDR3 sequence is 13 residues long. CDR1 and CDR2 (germline): DFQATT, SNEGSKA (reference sequence). The CDR3: CSARPTLTAPLHF. DNA for the CDR3: TGCAGTGCTAGACCAACCTTGACGGCACCCCTCCACTTT.

The rearrangement joins TRBV20-1 to TRBJ2-1; 10 bases are a match to TRBD1. From germline, CDR1 is DFQATT and CDR2 SNEGSKA (reference sequence). The CDR3 covers 15 residues. Trimming took 0 bases from V and 6 from J; bases not matched to a gene: 5. CDR3 protein: CSARDPRTGGNEQFF. The CDR3 DNA sequence: TGCAGTGCTAGAGATCCCCGGACAGGGGGCAATGAGCAGTTCTTC.

This clonotype showed up many times. One end of the junction fails to match germline, which may point to a read error. J is TRBJ1-2 and V is TRBV3-1, with D uncertain. Germline-derived CDR1 and CDR2 are LGHDT and YNNKEL (reference sequence). The CDR3 is 12 amino acids. The CDR3 loop reads CASSQDEPAPSF. The CDR3 DNA reads TGTGCCAGCAGCCAAGATGAGCCGGCACCATCCTTC.

This clonotype came up once. As DNA, the CDR3 is TGTGCCAGCAGTCGAGGGAATGGCAGTCAGCCCCAGCATTTT. Residues: CASSRGNGSQPQHF. The rearrangement links TRBV2 to TRBJ1-5; D unclear. The CDR3 totals 14 residues. The V and J ends lost 5 bases and 6 bases respectively, with 14 bases between them. Germline CDR1 reads SNHLY; CDR2 reads FYNNEI.

This clonotype was detected only a few times. This sequence joins TRBV15 and TRBJ2-7; perhaps TRBD2 as D (7 bases). Looked up from germline, CDR1 is LNHNV and CDR2 is YYDKDF (reference sequence). The CDR3 totals 16 residues. Trimming cost V 0 bases and J 7 bases, with 19 bases left between them. The CDR3 region has the DNA TGTGCCACCAGCAGAGATTACACACAAGGGGGAGGGGAGCAGTACTTC. As protein: CATSRDYTQGGGEQYF.

The rearrangement joins TRBV20-1 to TRBJ1-1; D perhaps matches TRBD1 (5 bases). Deletions cut 2 bases from V and 1 base from J, with 11 bases between. Germline CDR1 reads DFQATT; CDR2 reads SNEGSKA (reference sequence). The CDR3 consists of 14 residues. The chain's CDR3 is CSARRQNPNTEAFF. The DNA of the CDR3 is TGCAGTGCTAGAAGACAGAACCCGAACACTGAAGCTTTCTTT.

This clonotype occurred many times. The V call is TRBV12-3 or TRBV12-4, the J call TRBJ2-1, with D hard to call. The CDR3 contains 14 residues. V was pared by 3 bases and J by 4 bases, with 10 bases between. DNA of the CDR3: TGTGCCAGCAGTTTGTTGCTAGGTTACAATGAGCAGTTCTTC. Protein sequence: CASSLLLGYNEQFF.

This clonotype occurred many times. V usage is TRBV27 and J usage is TRBJ2-3; D remains unclear. This CDR3 has 13 amino acids. Germline V gene data show CDR1 as MNHEY and CDR2 as SMNVEV (reference sequence). Deletions cut 3 bases from V and 4 bases from J, with 8 bases between. The CDR3 protein is CASSFGSADTQYF. CDR3 bases: TGTGCCAGCAGTTTTGGATCGGCAGATACGCAGTATTTT.

This clonotype has a handful of counts. The V and J genes are TRBV5-1 and TRBJ1-1; 8 bases fit TRBD1. CDR1 and CDR2 from the germline V gene are SGHRS and YFSETQ. The V gene end was trimmed by 0 bases and the J gene end by 7 bases; junction bases not matched to a gene: 8. This CDR3 spans 15 amino acids. The CDR3 DNA is TGCGCCAGCAGCTTGGACCCGACAGGGGCGCTTGAAGCTTTCTTT. As protein: CASSLDPTGALEAFF.

This clonotype was counted only a few times. The rearrangement links TRBV14 to TRBJ2-3; D is undetermined. From germline, CDR1 is SGHDN and CDR2 FVKESK. The CDR3 runs to 12 residues. The germline V and J ends were trimmed by 4 bases and 7 bases, with 9 bases remaining between them. CDR3 nucleotides: TGTGCCAGCAGCCCCCCCACGAATACGCAGTATTTT. Protein: CASSPPTNTQYF.

This clonotype was seen only a few times. The V and J genes are TRBV20-1 and TRBJ2-7; TRBD2 matches at 7 bases. The CDR3 is 16 amino acids. CDR1 and CDR2 (germline): DFQATT, SNEGSKA (reference sequence). V lost 3 bases and J lost 2; bases outside the gene matches: 13. The CDR3 here is CSASNLGGSMTYEQYF. In DNA, the CDR3 is TGCAGTGCTAGTAACCTGGGCGGGAGTATGACCTACGAGCAGTACTTC.

The rearrangement uses TRBV11-1 and TRBJ1-2; no firm D call. Looked up from germline, CDR1 is SGHAT and CDR2 is FQDESV (reference sequence). This CDR3 comprises 13 residues. Trimming shortened V by 1 base and J by 8 bases, and 11 bases separated the two germline ends. The CDR3 here is CASSLGEGAGYTF. CDR3 coding DNA: TGTGCCAGCAGCTTAGGAGAGGGTGCCGGCTACACCTTC.

This clonotype was counted many times. This chain links TRBV10-2 with TRBJ2-5; D remains unclear. This CDR3 is 12 amino acids long. The V end lost 8 bases, the J end lost 4 bases, and 11 bases lay between the germline ends. The germline gives CDR1 WSHSY, CDR2 SAAADI. CDR3 DNA sequence: TGCGCCAGCGCTTGGGTGGGAGAGACCCAGTACTTC. Translating it yields CASAWVGETQYF.